The following is a TCR beta chain sequence with its context. The data belong to a study of OX40 agonist ivuxolimab in advanced cancers. Here immunoSEQ multiplex PCR was the method, and the copy in TCRdb shows in-frame clones only, minus some. The sample yields under 85,000 clones, approximately 92% seen once. The input for sequencing was CD4+ or CD8+ T cells sorted from blood, taken in a trial of the OX40 agonist ivuxolimab. The origin of this receptor is an adult with an advanced solid tumor such as melanoma, head and neck, liver or kidney cancer.

The CDR3 DNA is TGCGCCAGCAGCAACCCTGGGCAATATCAGCCCCAGCATTTT. The encoded protein is CASSNPGQYQPQHF. This chain uses TRBV10-2 with TRBJ1-5, with unresolved D. V was clipped by 6 bases and J by 5 bases, with 14 bases between them. Germline CDR1 reads WSHSY; CDR2 reads SAAADI. The CDR3 is 14 amino acids.